The 22 T cell receptor beta chains given below trace back to one sample, sequenced in a study of metastatic and nonmetastatic thyroid tumors. Ahead of thyroid surgery, no patient had received treatment of any kind. TCRdb re-called the PCR reads with MiXCR. The sample carries over 35,000 clones, roughly 12% recorded once. Sequenced sample: blood. All receptors derive from a female donor with papillary thyroid cancer or a benign thyroid nodule (not recorded which). Some clones in this sample may be carry-over from other donors' samples.

This clone was detected ten times or more. Other DNA sequences from this sample encode an identical CDR3 as well. V usage is TRBV25-1 and J usage is TRBJ2-5; tentative D call: TRBD1 (6 bases). Trimming took off 2 bases at V and 5 bases at J, with 12 bases between the two ends. The CDR3 is made up of 14 amino acids. Germline V lookup: CDR1 MGHDK, CDR2 SYGVNS. In DNA, the CDR3 is TGTGCCAGCAGTGAAGTTACTAGGGGGGAGACCCAGTACTTC. Translation: CASSEVTRGETQYF. Supplemented by reference TRBV25-1 and TRBJ2-5, the full variable domain reads EADIYQTPRYLVIGTGKKITLECSQTMGHDKMYWYQQDPGMELHLIHYSYGVNSTEKGDLSSESTVSRIRTEHFPLTLESARPSHTSQYLCASSEVTRGETQYFGPGTRLLVL.

This clone was picked up many times. This chain joins TRBV20-1 and TRBJ2-7; D gene uncertain. The V gene lost 0 bases and the J gene lost 1 base, with 13 bases spanning the gap. Germline V lookup: CDR1 DFQATT, CDR2 SNEGSKA (reference sequence). This CDR3 has 15 amino acids. The chain's CDR3 is CSARDWAEPSYEQYF. In nucleotides, the CDR3 is TGCAGTGCTAGAGATTGGGCGGAGCCGTCCTACGAGCAGTACTTC.

About this clone: With a much larger clone just one base away, this may be a read error. The CDR3 region is CSARDRGLWNTEALF. The CDR3 nucleotides read TGCAGTGCTAGAGATCGGGGGCTGTGGAACACTGAAGCTTTATTT. This chain connects TRBV20-1 to TRBJ1-1; tentative D call: TRBD1 (6 bases). The CDR3 is 15 residues long. Germline V gene data show CDR1 as DFQATT and CDR2 as SNEGSKA (reference sequence).

This clone was seen only a few times. The V and J genes are TRBV10-2 and TRBJ1-2, with 7 nucleotides matching TRBD1. The CDR3 totals 13 residues. Losses at the gene ends were 4 bases for V and 2 bases for J; bases not matched to a gene: 1. Germline lookup yields CDR1 WSHSY and CDR2 SAAADI. The CDR3 is CASSVGQNYGYTF. The CDR3 nucleotides read TGCGCCAGCAGTGTGGGACAGAACTATGGCTACACCTTC.

The chain recombines TRBV12-3 or TRBV12-4 with TRBJ2-7, with unresolved D. This CDR3 is built from 13 residues. Between the trimmed V and J ends, which lost 4 bases and 2 bases, there was a span of 9 bases. CDR3 protein: CASSSHVTYEQYF. In DNA form, the CDR3 reads TGTGCCAGCAGTTCCCATGTAACCTACGAGCAGTACTTC.

CDR3 DNA sequence: TGTGCCAGTAGTATTCAGGGGGGCAATGAGCAGTTCTTC. It specifies CASSIQGGNEQFF. This chain uses TRBV19 with TRBJ2-1; weak D call: TRBD1 (7 bases). Trimming stripped 3 bases from V and 6 bases from J, with 9 bases between. Germline V gene sequence: CDR1 LNHDA, CDR2 SQIVND (reference sequence). The CDR3 contains 13 residues.

The chain has TRBV6-1 and TRBJ2-7, with TRBD2 as a possible D gene (5 bases). CDR3 length: 12 amino acids. CDR1 is MNHNS, CDR2 SASEGT, per germline. V shed 6 bases and J shed 0 bases, with 6 bases lying between them. CDR3 region: CASRTTSYEQYF. The CDR3 DNA sequence: TGTGCCAGCAGGACTACCTCCTACGAGCAGTACTTC.

This clone was found many times. The V call is TRBV6-1, the J call TRBJ1-4; no firm D call. Germline V gives CDR1 MNHNS, CDR2 SASEGT. The CDR3 consists of 13 residues. The ends were cut back, 8 bases at V and 3 bases at J, with 10 bases in the middle. CDR3 loop: CASVRAPNEKLFF. Written as DNA, the CDR3 is TGTGCCAGCGTACGGGCCCCTAATGAAAAACTGTTTTTT.

At least ten counts were recorded for this clone. This rearrangement joins TRBV5-1 to TRBJ2-2; 7 nucleotides agree with TRBD2. The J segment lost 3 bases and the V segment lost 4 bases, leaving 15 bases of the junction unmatched. The CDR3 has 18 amino acids. The germline gives CDR1 SGHRS, CDR2 YFSETQ. The CDR3: CASSPPPVSGIYTGELFF. DNA for the CDR3: TGCGCCAGCAGCCCCCCCCCGGTCAGCGGGATATACACCGGGGAGCTGTTTTTT.

The table lists this clone with many counts. This chain connects TRBV20-1 to TRBJ1-5, with 7 nucleotides matching TRBD1. The assigned J gene may be wrong: the sequence end matches TRBJ2-3 better. The CDR3 runs to 15 residues. Germline CDR1 reads DFQATT; CDR2 reads SNEGSKA (reference sequence). Here the CDR3 reads CSASKRQGEHQPQYF. Here the CDR3 DNA reads TGCAGTGCTAGTAAGCGGCAGGGGGAGCATCAGCCCCAGTATTTT.

This clone was observed at least ten times. The chain recombines TRBV28 with TRBJ1-2, with D uncertain. V dropped 1 base and J dropped 0 bases, with 12 bases sitting between them. From germline, CDR1 is MDHEN and CDR2 SYDVKM. The CDR3 has 16 amino acids. The CDR3 DNA is TGTGCCAGCAGTTTATCCGCCAGAACCGCTAACTATGGCTACACCTTC. Translation gives CASSLSARTANYGYTF.

This clone has only one observation. This rearrangement joins TRBV5-1 to TRBJ2-7; 7 nucleotides match TRBD1. The V gene end was trimmed by 2 bases and the J gene end by 1 base; junction bases not matched to a gene: 3. The germline V gene encodes CDR1 SGHRS and CDR2 YFSETQ. CDR3 size: 14 residues. The CDR3 spells CASSLQGRSYEQYF. CDR3 nucleotide sequence: TGCGCCAGCAGCTTACAGGGGCGGTCCTACGAGCAGTACTTC.

This clone has at least ten counts. The J gene is TRBJ1-6, the V gene TRBV4-2; possibly TRBD1 for D (6 bases). Trimming removed 0 bases from V and 8 bases from J, with 14 bases in between. Germline CDR1 is LGHNA and CDR2 is YNFKEQ. The CDR3 is 16 residues long. CDR3 coding DNA: TGTGCCAGCAGCCAAGAAGGGGGATGGACCTATTCACCCCTCCACTTT. Its translation is CASSQEGGWTYSPLHF.

This chain links TRBV10-1 with TRBJ2-3; D remains ambiguous. Trimming stripped 11 bases from V and 14 bases from J, with 14 bases between. Germline V gene sequence: CDR1 WNHNN, CDR2 SYGVQD (reference sequence). The CDR3 covers 9 residues. The CDR3 nucleotides are TGCGCCCGCCCCGATCTGTGGTATTTT. The encoded protein is CARPDLWYF.

This clone was observed at least ten times. The rearrangement uses TRBV2 and TRBJ1-2; TRBD1 agrees at 8 bases. Germline assignment: CDR1 SNHLY and CDR2 FYNNEI. The length of the CDR3 is 12 residues. Unmatched junction bases numbered 4, after V lost 5 bases and J lost 8 bases. This chain's CDR3 is CASSTGGGGYTF. The DNA of the CDR3 is TGTGCCAGCAGTACAGGGGGGGGAGGCTACACCTTC.

The V and J genes are TRBV20-1 and TRBJ2-2, with D hard to call. The CDR3 covers 14 residues. Trimming removed 4 bases from V and 2 bases from J, with 11 bases in between. Germline CDR1 and CDR2: DFQATT and SNEGSKA (reference sequence). The CDR3 bases are TGCAGTGCTATTGCCAGCGTCAACACCGGGGAGCTGTTTTTT. Translated: CSAIASVNTGELFF.

V and J are TRBV6-1 and TRBJ2-3, with 8 bases lining up with TRBD2. The CDR3 contains 15 residues. With V trimmed by 2 bases and J by 5 bases, 6 bases remained unmatched. Germline CDR1 and CDR2: MNHNS and SASEGT. CDR3 sequence reads: CASSEMSGSGDTQYF. For the CDR3, the DNA is TGTGCCAGCAGTGAAATGAGCGGGAGCGGAGATACGCAGTATTTT.

The chain links TRBV24-1 to TRBJ2-1, with TRBD2 as a possible D gene (6 bases). Trimming shortened V by 0 bases and J by 8 bases, and 22 bases separated the two germline ends. This CDR3 is 18 amino acids long. Germline V CDR1 and CDR2: KGHDR, SFDVKD. CDR3 loop: CATSDLGGRQGRCDEQFF. In nucleotides, the CDR3 is TGTGCCACCAGTGATTTGGGAGGGCGGCAGGGCCGATGCGATGAGCAGTTCTTC.

This clone was detected many times. The gene calls are TRBV9 and TRBJ1-6; the match to TRBD1 covers 8 bases. The trim removed 3 bases at V and 9 bases at J, leaving 11 bases unmatched. Germline V gene sequence: CDR1 SGDLS, CDR2 YYNGEE. The CDR3 is made up of 16 amino acids. For the CDR3, the DNA is TGTGCCAGCAGCGCCTCGGGACAGGACAGATTTTCACCCCTCCACTTT. This codes for CASSASGQDRFSPLHF.

The chain combines TRBV6-1 with TRBJ2-7, with 7 bases fitting TRBD1. Germline CDR1 is MNHNS and CDR2 is SASEGT. CDR3 length: 15 residues. V was clipped by 2 bases and J by 3 bases; unmatched bases: 7. CDR3 sequence reads: CASSELWTGYYEQYF. Written as DNA, the CDR3 is TGTGCCAGCAGTGAATTGTGGACAGGTTACTACGAGCAGTACTTC.

This chain connects TRBV4-1 to TRBJ1-4; TRBD1 is a possible D gene (5 bases). V dropped 4 bases and J dropped 6 bases, with 9 bases sitting between them. The CDR3 covers 13 residues. Per germline, CDR1 MGHRA and CDR2 YSYEKL. The CDR3 region is CASSRGVDEKLFF. The CDR3 coding sequence is TGCGCCAGCAGCCGGGGCGTCGATGAAAAACTGTTTTTT.

This clone was counted many times. This chain uses TRBV5-1 with TRBJ1-2; perhaps TRBD1 as D (6 bases). V lost 0 bases and J lost 7, with 13 bases in between. This CDR3 is 14 amino acids long. From germline, CDR1 is SGHRS and CDR2 YFSETQ. The CDR3 protein is CASSLDPGASGYTF. The DNA of the CDR3 is TGCGCCAGCAGCTTGGATCCAGGGGCGAGTGGCTACACCTTC.